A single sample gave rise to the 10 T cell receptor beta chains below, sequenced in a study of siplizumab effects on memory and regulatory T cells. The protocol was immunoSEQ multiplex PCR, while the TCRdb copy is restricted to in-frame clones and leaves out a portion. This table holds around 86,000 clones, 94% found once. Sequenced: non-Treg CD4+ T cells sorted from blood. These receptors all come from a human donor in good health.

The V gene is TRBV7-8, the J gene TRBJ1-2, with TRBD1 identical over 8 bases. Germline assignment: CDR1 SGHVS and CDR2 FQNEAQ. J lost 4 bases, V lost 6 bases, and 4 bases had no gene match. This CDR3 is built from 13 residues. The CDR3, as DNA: TGTGCCAGCAGTCCCGACAGGGGCTATGGCTACACCTTC. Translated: CASSPDRGYGYTF.

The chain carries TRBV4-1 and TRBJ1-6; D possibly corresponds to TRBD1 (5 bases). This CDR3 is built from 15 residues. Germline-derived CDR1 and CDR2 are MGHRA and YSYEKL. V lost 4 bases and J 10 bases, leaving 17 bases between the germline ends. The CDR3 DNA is TGCGCCAGCAGCCTCCAGGGCCCAGGAGGGTCACCCCTCCACTTT. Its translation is CASSLQGPGGSPLHF.

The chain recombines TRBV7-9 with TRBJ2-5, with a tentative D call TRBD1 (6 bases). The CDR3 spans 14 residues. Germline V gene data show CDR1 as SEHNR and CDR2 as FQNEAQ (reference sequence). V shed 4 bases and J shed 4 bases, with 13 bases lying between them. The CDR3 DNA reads TGTGCCAGCAGCTCGGCCGGGACAACAGAGACCCAGTACTTC. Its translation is CASSSAGTTETQYF.

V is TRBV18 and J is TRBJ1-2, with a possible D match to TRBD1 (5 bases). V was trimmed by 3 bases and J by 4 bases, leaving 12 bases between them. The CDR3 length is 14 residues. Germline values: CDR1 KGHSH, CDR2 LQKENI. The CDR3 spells CASSPPEGSYGYTF. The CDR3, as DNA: TGTGCCAGCTCACCCCCGGAGGGGAGCTATGGCTACACCTTC.

The CDR3 region has the DNA TGTGCCAGCAGCTTAGCTAGCGGGGGAACCTACAATGAGCAGTTCTTC. Translation: CASSLASGGTYNEQFF. The V and J genes are TRBV7-2 and TRBJ2-1; 9 bases match TRBD2. The junction had 2 bases not matched to a gene; V was cut back by 0 bases and J by 2 bases. Germline lookup yields CDR1 SGHTA and CDR2 FQGNSA. The CDR3 contains 16 residues. The variable domain in full, with the rest retrieved from reference TRBV7-2 and TRBJ2-1, is GAGVSQSPSNKVTEKGKDVELRCDPISGHTALYWYRQSLGQGLEFLIYFQGNSAPDKSGLPSDRFSAERTGGSVSTLTIQRTQQEDSAVYLCASSLASGGTYNEQFFGPGTRLTVL.

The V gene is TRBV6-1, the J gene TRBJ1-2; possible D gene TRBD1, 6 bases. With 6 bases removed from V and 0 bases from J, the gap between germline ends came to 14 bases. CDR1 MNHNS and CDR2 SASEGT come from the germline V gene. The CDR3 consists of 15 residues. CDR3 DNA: TGTGCCAGCAGCCTCGATTGGACAGCTAACTATGGCTACACCTTC. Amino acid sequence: CASSLDWTANYGYTF.

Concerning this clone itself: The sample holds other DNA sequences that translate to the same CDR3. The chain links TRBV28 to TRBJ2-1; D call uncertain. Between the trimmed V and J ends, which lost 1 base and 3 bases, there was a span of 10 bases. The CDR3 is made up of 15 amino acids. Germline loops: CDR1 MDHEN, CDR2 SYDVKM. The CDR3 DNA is TGTGCCAGCAGTTTATCCCCAGACGGCTACAATGAGCAGTTCTTC. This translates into CASSLSPDGYNEQFF.

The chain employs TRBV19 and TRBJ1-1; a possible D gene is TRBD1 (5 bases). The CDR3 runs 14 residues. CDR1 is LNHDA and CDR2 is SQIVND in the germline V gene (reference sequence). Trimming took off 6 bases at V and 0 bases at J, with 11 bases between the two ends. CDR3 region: CASRGDRVNTEAFF. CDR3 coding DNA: TGTGCCAGTAGGGGGGACCGCGTGAACACTGAAGCTTTCTTT.

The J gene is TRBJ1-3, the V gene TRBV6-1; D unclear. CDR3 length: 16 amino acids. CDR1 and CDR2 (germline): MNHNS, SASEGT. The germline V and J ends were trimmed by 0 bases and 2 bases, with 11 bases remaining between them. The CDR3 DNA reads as TGTGCCAGCAGTGAAGCCGGGTCTAGGGCTGGAAACACCATATATTTT. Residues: CASSEAGSRAGNTIYF.

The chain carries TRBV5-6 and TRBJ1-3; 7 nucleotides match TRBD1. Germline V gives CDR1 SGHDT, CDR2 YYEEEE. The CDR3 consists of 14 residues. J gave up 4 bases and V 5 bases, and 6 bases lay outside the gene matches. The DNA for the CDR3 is TGTGCCAGCAGGTTCGGGACAGTCGGAAACACCATATATTTT. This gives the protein CASRFGTVGNTIYF.